The sequence of this TCR beta chain was determined in a study of blood T cell repertoires in COVID-19. Background on the study: Samples of COVID-19 (acute and convalescent) were obtained from the United States, Italy and Spain.

From germline, CDR1 is LNHNV and CDR2 YYDKDF (reference sequence). V gave up 4 bases and J gave up 6 bases; unmatched junction bases: 8. The CDR3 runs 15 residues. Authors' methods: Amplified reference gene primers provided the basis for estimating nucleated cell counts. Some clones are missing from TCRdb's copy, which holds only in-frame ones; the method was immunoSEQ multiplex PCR. The V and J calls and the clone size are those of that table, but D and trimming were determined from the DNA. The table shows approximately 90,000 clones, with around 80% occurring only once. The genes are TRBV15 and TRBJ2-3, with TRBD2 identical over 9 bases. What was sequenced was peripheral blood. The receptor's source is a human donor in a cohort sampled during active COVID-19. This CDR3 is CATSTEREVYDTQYF. The CDR3, as DNA: TGTGCCACCAGCACCGAGCGGGAGGTTTACGATACGCAGTATTTT.